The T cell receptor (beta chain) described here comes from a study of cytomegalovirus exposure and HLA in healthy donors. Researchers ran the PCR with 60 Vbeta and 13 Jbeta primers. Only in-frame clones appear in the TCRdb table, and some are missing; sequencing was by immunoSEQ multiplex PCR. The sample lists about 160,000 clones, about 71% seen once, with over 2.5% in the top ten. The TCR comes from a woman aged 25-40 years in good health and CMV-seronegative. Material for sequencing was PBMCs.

Written as DNA, the CDR3 is TGCAGCGTTCTACTCACCGGGGAGCTGTTTTTT. The encoded protein is CSVLLTGELFF. The chain has TRBV29-1 and TRBJ2-2, with no clear D. CDR1 SQVTM and CDR2 ANQGSEA come from the germline V gene. V lost 5 bases, J lost 4 bases, and 5 bases lay in between. This CDR3 is built from 11 residues.